A selection of T cell receptor beta chains follows, all from one sample in a study of T-cell reconstitution after alpha-beta-depleted transplantation in children. TCRdb reanalysed the PCR reads using MiXCR and keeps one entry per CDR3 protein. The sample has fewer than 200,000 distinct CDR3 sequences, around 6.8% seen once. The input for sequencing was PBMCs from the stem cell graft donor, taken from the stem cell graft. The receptors were sampled from a human donor who donated a stem cell graft to a child with Wiskott-Aldrich syndrome. CDR3s include the opening cysteine and the closing phenylalanine or tryptophan. The D gene is left open where the match is weak. Some rows have no size entry. The others give once, few or many, or a class for an expanded clone.

d_call,cdr3_length,v_call,clone_size,j_call,cdr3_aa,cdr3_nt
TRBD1,15,TRBV12-3/TRBV12-4,few,TRBJ2-5,CASSLMQGAEETQYF,TGTGCCAGCAGTTTAATGCAGGGGGCGGAGGAGACCCAGTACTTC
TRBD2,15,TRBV6-1,many,TRBJ2-1,CASSTHLAGYNEQFF,TGTGCCAGCAGTACGCATCTAGCGGGATACAATGAGCAGTTCTTC
TRBD1,12,TRBV20-1,many,TRBJ2-5,CSAGQGEGTQYF,TGCAGTGCTGGACAGGGAGAGGGGACCCAGTACTTC
NA,14,TRBV20-1,few,TRBJ1-1,CSAWTSNWRTEAFF,TGCAGTGCTTGGACGAGCAATTGGCGCACTGAAGCTTTCTTT
TRBD1,15,TRBV6-7,few,TRBJ2-1,CASSYPDRGLNEQFF,TGTGCCAGCAGTTACCCCGACAGGGGGCTTAATGAGCAGTTCTTC
NA,17,TRBV20-1,many,TRBJ2-3,CSASDSTRGARTDTQYF,TGCAGTGCTAGTGACTCCACTCGCGGGGCGAGGACAGATACGCAGTATTTT
NA,14,TRBV30,many,TRBJ1-5,CAWSVRSTDQPQHF,TGTGCCTGGAGTGTACGGTCGACAGATCAGCCCCAGCATTTT
NA,13,TRBV6-1,many,TRBJ2-7,CVSSEHRDTQQYF,TGTGTCAGCAGCGAACACCGGGACACCCAACAGTACTTC
NA,16,TRBV24-1,many,TRBJ2-2,CATSVRRRDETGELFF,TGTGCCACCAGTGTTCGACGCAGGGATGAAACCGGGGAGCTGTTTTTT
NA,13,TRBV5-6,many,TRBJ1-2,CASSLDKIYGYTF,TGTGCCAGCAGCTTAGACAAGATCTATGGCTACACCTTC
NA,14,TRBV7-9,many,TRBJ2-7,CASSFHHDLVQQYF,TGTGCCAGCAGCTTCCACCATGATCTTGTTCAGCAGTACTTC
NA,14,TRBV4-1,many,TRBJ2-6,CASSPLSGANVLTF,TGCGCCAGCAGCCCCCTCTCTGGGGCCAACGTCCTGACTTTC
TRBD2,17,TRBV7-2,few,TRBJ2-5,CASSWGLAGVYQETQYF,TGTGCCAGCAGCTGGGGACTAGCGGGGGTGTACCAAGAGACCCAGTACTTC
TRBD2,20,TRBV24-1,many,TRBJ2-1,CATSDLRTSGPLPSYNEQFF,TGTGCCACCAGTGATCTACGTACTAGCGGGCCTCTACCCTCCTACAATGAGCAGTTCTTC
NA,13,TRBV4-1,many,TRBJ1-1,CASSQDWETEAFF,TGCGCCAGCAGCCAAGATTGGGAAACTGAAGCTTTCTTT
NA,13,TRBV12-3/TRBV12-4,many,TRBJ1-1,CASILGGNTEAFF,TGTGCCAGCATCCTAGGCGGGAACACTGAAGCTTTCTTT
NA,15,TRBV29-1,many,TRBJ2-7,CSVKKPGAAYYEQYF,TGCAGCGTGAAAAAACCAGGGGCAGCCTACTACGAGCAGTACTTC
NA,14,TRBV5-1,many,TRBJ2-1,CASSLGGLYNEQFF,TGCGCCAGCAGCCTCGGGGGACTTTACAATGAGCAGTTCTTC
NA,15,TRBV5-6,many,TRBJ1-2,CASSLVTDRNYGYTF,TGTGCCAGCAGCTTGGTCACAGATCGAAACTATGGCTACACCTTC
NA,14,TRBV5-1,few,TRBJ1-2,CASSPPTGSHGYTF,TGCGCCAGCAGCCCTCCGACAGGATCCCATGGCTACACCTTC
NA,14,TRBV27,many,TRBJ1-2,CASSSTRGGYGYTF,TGTGCCAGCAGTTCCACACGGGGAGGGTATGGCTACACCTTC
TRBD1,16,TRBV28,many,TRBJ2-3,CASSPWDSGFTDTQYF,TGTGCCAGCAGTCCCTGGGACAGCGGTTTCACAGATACGCAGTATTTT
NA,14,TRBV7-9,few,TRBJ1-3,CASSPAVRGNTIYF,TGTGCCAGCAGCCCCGCGGTGCGCGGAAACACCATATATTTT
NA,15,TRBV2,many,TRBJ1-1,CASKPRGTIGTEAFF,TGTGCCAGCAAGCCAAGGGGGACAATCGGCACTGAAGCTTTCTTT
TRBD2,14,TRBV20-1,many,TRBJ2-5,CSAGLLAGDETQYF,TGCAGTGCTGGCCTTCTAGCGGGAGACGAGACCCAGTACTTC
NA,12,TRBV12-3/TRBV12-4,many,TRBJ1-5,CASSAINQPQHF,TGTGCCAGCAGTGCGATTAATCAGCCCCAGCATTTT
NA,14,TRBV29-1,many,TRBJ1-1,CSVYSGRDNTEAFF,TGCAGCGTATACTCGGGGAGGGACAACACTGAAGCTTTCTTT
NA,14,TRBV20-1,NA,TRBJ1-1,CFPPVPGPNTEAFF,TGCTTTCCCCCCGTCCCCGGGCCGAACACTGAAGCTTTCTTT
TRBD1,14,TRBV12-3/TRBV12-4,NA,TRBJ2-5,CASSSDRVQETQYF,TGTGCCAGCAGTTCTGACAGGGTCCAAGAGACCCAGTACTTC
TRBD2,17,TRBV7-9,NA,TRBJ2-3,CASSLLRGGRSTDTQYF,TGTGCCAGCAGCTTATTACGGGGGGGCCGGAGCACAGATACGCAGTATTTT
NA,13,TRBV19,many,TRBJ2-3,CASSLSITDTQYF,TGTGCCAGTAGTTTATCCATCACAGATACGCAGTATTTT
TRBD2,16,TRBV5-1,many,TRBJ2-2,CASSSRTSASTGELFF,TGCGCCAGCAGCTCAAGGACTAGCGCGAGCACCGGGGAGCTGTTTTTT
NA,12,TRBV7-2,many,TRBJ1-5,CASSSANQPQHF,TGTGCCAGCAGCTCAGCCAATCAGCCCCAGCATTTT